This TCR beta chain was observed in a study of T cell changes during pregnancy in multiple sclerosis (dated by TCRdb to about 2019). For the study in its entirety: The study examined how the T cell repertoire changed over the course of pregnancy in women with multiple sclerosis.

Regarding this clone: Its target antigen remains unknown. Base qualities were left out, and no much larger clone turns up one base away.

Compared with germline, V lacks 4 bases and J lacks 0 bases; bases without a gene match: 9. Counted from cysteine to phenylalanine, this CDR3 has 18 amino acids. Left in the record is the CDR3 DNA by itself, 54 bases read in frame from the first base. CDR1 SSHAT and CDR2 FNYEAQ were looked up in the germline V gene (reference sequence). The library was made by the immunoSEQ multiplex PCR assay. Not all clones reach the TCRdb copy of this immuneACCESS table, which keeps in-frame sequences only. Checked studies attribute under half of the gap to unresolved V genes and leave the rest unexplained. For this sample there are some 71,000 clones; 90% to 95% appear just once. Of the sample, roughly 0.29% is held by the ten largest clones.

Sequencing was performed on CD4+ T cells from peripheral blood mononuclear cells, taken in the third trimester of pregnancy. The rearrangement joined TRBV7-7 to TRBJ2-1; TRBD2 agrees with 10 junctional bases. The source is a female donor in good health, enrolled as a control in a pregnancy study. For the CDR3, the sequence is CASSSGLAGEVSYNEQFF. At the DNA level, the sequence is TGTGCCAGCAGCTCGGGGCTAGCGGGGGAAGTCTCCTACAATGAGCAGTTCTTC.